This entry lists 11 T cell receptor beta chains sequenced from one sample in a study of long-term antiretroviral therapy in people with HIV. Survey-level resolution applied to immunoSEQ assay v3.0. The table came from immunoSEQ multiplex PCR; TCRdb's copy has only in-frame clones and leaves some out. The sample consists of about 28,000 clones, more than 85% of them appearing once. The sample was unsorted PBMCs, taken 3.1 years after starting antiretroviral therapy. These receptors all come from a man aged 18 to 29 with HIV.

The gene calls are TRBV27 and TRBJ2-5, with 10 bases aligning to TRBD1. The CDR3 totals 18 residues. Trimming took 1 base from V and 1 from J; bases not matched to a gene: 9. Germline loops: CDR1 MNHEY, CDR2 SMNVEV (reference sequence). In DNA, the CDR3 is TGTGCCAGCAGTTTATGGGCACGGACAGGGGGGACCCAAGAGACCCAGTACTTC. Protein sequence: CASSLWARTGGTQETQYF.

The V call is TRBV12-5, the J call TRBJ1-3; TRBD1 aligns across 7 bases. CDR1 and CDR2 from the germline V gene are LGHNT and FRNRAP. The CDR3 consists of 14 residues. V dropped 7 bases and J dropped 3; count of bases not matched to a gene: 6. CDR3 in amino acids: CASALQGSGNTIYF. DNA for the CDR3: TGTGCTAGTGCCCTACAGGGGAGTGGAAACACCATATATTTT.

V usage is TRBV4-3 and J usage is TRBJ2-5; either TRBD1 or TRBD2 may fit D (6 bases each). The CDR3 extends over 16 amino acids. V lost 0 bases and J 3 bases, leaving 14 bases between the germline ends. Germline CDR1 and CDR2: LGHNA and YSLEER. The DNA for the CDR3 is TGCGCCAGCAGCCAAGATCAGGGGCTAGCGAAAGAGACCCAGTACTTC. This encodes CASSQDQGLAKETQYF.

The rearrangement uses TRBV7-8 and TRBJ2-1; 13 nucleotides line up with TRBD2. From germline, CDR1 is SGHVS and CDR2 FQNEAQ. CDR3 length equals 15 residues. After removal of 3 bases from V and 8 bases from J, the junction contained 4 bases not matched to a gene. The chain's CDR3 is CASSFSGTSGDEQFF. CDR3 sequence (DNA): TGTGCCAGCAGCTTTTCCGGGACTAGCGGGGATGAGCAGTTCTTC.

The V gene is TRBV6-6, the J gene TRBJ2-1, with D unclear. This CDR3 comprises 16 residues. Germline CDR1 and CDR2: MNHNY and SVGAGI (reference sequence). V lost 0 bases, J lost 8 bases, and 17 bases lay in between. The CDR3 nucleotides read TGTGCCAGCAGTTACTCCGGCTGGGGAAACGGCCATGAGCAGTTCTTC. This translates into CASSYSGWGNGHEQFF.

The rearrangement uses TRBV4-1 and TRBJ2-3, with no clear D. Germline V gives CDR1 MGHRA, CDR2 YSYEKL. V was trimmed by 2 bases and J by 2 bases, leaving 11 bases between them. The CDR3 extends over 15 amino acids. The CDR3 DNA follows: TGCGCCAGCAGCCAATCAGAGACACTCACAGATACGCAGTATTTT. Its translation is CASSQSETLTDTQYF.

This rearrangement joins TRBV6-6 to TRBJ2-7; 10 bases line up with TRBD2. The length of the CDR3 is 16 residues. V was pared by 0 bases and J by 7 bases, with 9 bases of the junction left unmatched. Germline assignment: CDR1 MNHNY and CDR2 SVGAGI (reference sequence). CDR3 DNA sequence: TGTGCCAGCAGTTACTCGGAGCAGCGGGGGGGAGGGGAGCAGTACTTC. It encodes CASSYSEQRGGGEQYF.

CDR3 in amino acids: CATEGHMSTEAFF. The CDR3, as DNA: TGTGCCACCGAAGGCCATATGAGCACTGAAGCTTTCTTT. This chain connects TRBV15 to TRBJ1-1; the D is unclear. CDR1 is LNHNV and CDR2 is YYDKDF in the germline V gene (reference sequence). Trimming pared 8 bases from V and 4 bases from J, leaving 14 bases between. The CDR3 runs to 13 residues.

The CDR3 DNA follows: TGTGCCAGCAGTCCGCAGGGCCCCTACGAGCAGTACTTC. As protein: CASSPQGPYEQYF. V gene TRBV28 combines with J gene TRBJ2-7, with D possibly matching TRBD1 (5 bases). Deletions cut 5 bases from V and 2 bases from J, with 10 bases between. The CDR3 has 13 amino acids. From germline, CDR1 is MDHEN and CDR2 SYDVKM.

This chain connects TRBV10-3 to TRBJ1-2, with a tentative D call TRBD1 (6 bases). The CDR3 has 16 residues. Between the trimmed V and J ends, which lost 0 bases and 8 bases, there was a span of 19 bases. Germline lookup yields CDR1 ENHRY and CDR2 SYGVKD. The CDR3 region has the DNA TGTGCCATCAGTGAGTCGCGGAAAGATCGGGGGCAGGGCTACACCTTC. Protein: CAISESRKDRGQGYTF.

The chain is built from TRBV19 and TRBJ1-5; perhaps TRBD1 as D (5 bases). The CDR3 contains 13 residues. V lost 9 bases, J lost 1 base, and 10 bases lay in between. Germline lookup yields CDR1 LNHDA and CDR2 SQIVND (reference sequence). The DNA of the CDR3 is TGTGCCAGCGGCCGGGACAGCAATCAGCCCCAGCATTTT. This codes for CASGRDSNQPQHF.